The 17 T cell receptor beta chains below come from one sample, sequenced in a study of blood T cells in healthy people across ages. A J-beta primer mix and a sample-barcoded 5' primer were used in a second PCR of roughly 7 to 12 cycles. TCRdb recomputed calls from the 5' RACE reads with MiXCR, one row per CDR3 protein. This sample yields 600,000 or so distinct CDR3 sequences, of which more than 45% are seen a single time; about 26% belongs to the top ten. The sample was blood. Receptors originate from a man older than 75 in good health.

The CDR3 bases are TGTGCCAGCATCCCCTTTAGCGGGAGGGACACAGATACGCAGTATTTT. Protein product: CASIPFSGRDTDTQYF. This sequence joins TRBV28 and TRBJ2-3; 11 bases are a match to TRBD2. The CDR3 covers 16 residues. The V and J ends lost 7 bases and 2 bases, in that order; junction bases with no gene match: 8. The germline gives CDR1 MDHEN, CDR2 SYDVKM. Full variable domain (remainder filled in from reference TRBV28 and TRBJ2-3): DVKVTQSSRYLVKRTGEKVFLECVQDMDHENMFWYRQDPGLGLRLIYFSYDVKMKEKGDIPEGYSVSREKKERFSLILESASTNQTSMYLCASIPFSGRDTDTQYFGPGTRLTVL.

V usage is TRBV7-2 and J usage is TRBJ1-2, with D unresolved. This CDR3 spans 17 amino acids. Germline V CDR1 and CDR2: SGHTA, FQGNSA. Trimming removed 6 bases at V and 0 bases at J, with 20 bases between. As DNA, the CDR3 is TGTGCCAGCAGTCCTAGTACGAGCGTTACTGCTAACTATGGCTACACCTTC. Translated: CASSPSTSVTANYGYTF.

The chain joins TRBV20-1 to TRBJ1-2; 10 bases map to TRBD1. V lost 5 bases, J lost 7 bases, and 10 bases stayed unmatched. Germline-derived CDR1 and CDR2 are DFQATT and SNEGSKA (reference sequence). This CDR3 is 14 amino acids long. The CDR3 reads CSASGQGDVTGYTF. CDR3 DNA sequence: TGCAGTGCTTCCGGACAGGGGGATGTTACTGGCTACACCTTC.

This clonotype has more than one count but fewer than ten. The genes are TRBV25-1 and TRBJ2-1, with D maybe TRBD2 (6 bases). Germline V gives CDR1 MGHDK, CDR2 SYGVNS. This CDR3 region has 12 residues. The germline V and J ends were trimmed by 7 bases and 3 bases, with 7 bases remaining between them. The CDR3 region is CASMRDYNEQFF. Here the CDR3 DNA reads TGTGCCAGCATGCGGGACTACAATGAGCAGTTCTTC.

The chain combines TRBV24-1 with TRBJ2-3; weak D call: TRBD2 (6 bases). The V gene's germline CDR1 is KGHDR and CDR2 SFDVKD. Trimming stripped 3 bases from V and 1 base from J, with 13 bases between. The CDR3 is made up of 16 amino acids. CDR3 in amino acids: CATSDTGDPGTDTQYF. CDR3 coding DNA: TGTGCCACCAGTGATACGGGGGACCCTGGCACAGATACGCAGTATTTT.

This clonotype occurred a few times. The genes are TRBV7-2 and TRBJ1-1, with a tentative D call TRBD1 (5 bases). Germline CDR1 reads SGHTA; CDR2 reads FQGNSA. With 5 bases removed from V and 2 bases from J, the gap between germline ends came to 12 bases. There are 14 residues in the CDR3. CDR3: CASSELGPNTEAFF. The CDR3 region has the DNA TGTGCCAGCAGCGAACTGGGGCCCAACACTGAAGCTTTCTTT.

The V gene is TRBV30, the J gene TRBJ2-1; D is unresolved. V lost 2 bases, J lost 0 bases, and 8 bases lay in between. This CDR3 has 14 residues. CDR1 and CDR2 from the germline V gene are GTSNPN and SVGIG (reference sequence). The CDR3 here is CAWSLSSSYNEQFF. CDR3 bases: TGTGCCTGGAGTTTATCAAGCTCCTACAATGAGCAGTTCTTC.

The V and J genes are TRBV5-8 and TRBJ2-3; 8 positions match TRBD1. Trimming removed 4 bases from V and 4 bases from J; junction bases left unmatched: 8. Germline V lookup: CDR1 SGHTS, CDR2 YDEGEE. The CDR3 is 15 residues long. The CDR3 DNA follows: TGTGCCAGCAGCCTAACCACAGGGGGTCCAGATACGCAGTATTTT. Amino acids: CASSLTTGGPDTQYF.

The rearrangement joins TRBV7-2 to TRBJ2-3, with D possibly being TRBD2 (7 bases). Trimming took 2 bases from V and 5 from J, leaving 14 bases between them. Germline V gene sequence: CDR1 SGHTA, CDR2 FQGNSA. The CDR3 extends over 15 amino acids. Here the CDR3 reads CASSLWGGAQDTQYF. CDR3 DNA sequence: TGTGCCAGCAGCTTATGGGGGGGGGCCCAAGATACGCAGTATTTT.

The chain joins TRBV27 to TRBJ2-1, with 14 bases aligning to TRBD2. V was clipped by 5 bases and J by 10 bases; unmatched bases: 7. The CDR3 runs 15 residues. The germline V gene encodes CDR1 MNHEY and CDR2 SMNVEV (reference sequence). This CDR3 reads CASSRTGLAGAEQFF. Here the CDR3 DNA reads TGTGCCAGCAGTAGAACGGGACTAGCGGGGGCAGAGCAGTTCTTC.

This rearrangement joins TRBV11-1 to TRBJ2-1; TRBD2 agrees at 9 bases. CDR3 size: 17 residues. Germline V gives CDR1 SGHAT, CDR2 FQDESV (reference sequence). The trim removed 5 bases at V and 2 bases at J, leaving 10 bases unmatched. This CDR3 is CASSLEGGRVTYNEQFF. The CDR3 DNA sequence: TGTGCCAGCAGCCTAGAGGGCGGGAGGGTTACCTACAATGAGCAGTTCTTC.

This chain links TRBV20-1 with TRBJ1-4; D is perhaps TRBD1 (5 bases). Germline assignment: CDR1 DFQATT and CDR2 SNEGSKA (reference sequence). V lost 4 bases, J lost 8 bases, and 20 bases lay in between. The CDR3 has 15 residues. CDR3 nucleotide sequence: TGCAGTGCTATTAACGTCCCGGCAGGGAACGAAAAACTGTTTTTT. It is translated as CSAINVPAGNEKLFF.

The chain employs TRBV6-5 and TRBJ2-4, with D possibly being TRBD2 (5 bases). The length of the CDR3 is 14 residues. Germline assignment: CDR1 MNHEY and CDR2 SVGAGI. Between the trimmed V and J ends, which lost 6 bases and 5 bases, there was a span of 14 bases. CDR3 in amino acids: CASRPPEGQNIQYF. CDR3 bases: TGTGCCAGCAGACCTCCCGAGGGCCAAAACATTCAGTACTTC.

The rearrangement joins TRBV7-9 to TRBJ1-1, with TRBD1 matching over 10 bases. Germline-derived CDR1 and CDR2 are SEHNR and FQNEAQ (reference sequence). Losses at the gene ends were 1 base for V and 1 base for J; bases not matched to a gene: 6. The CDR3 has 17 residues. CDR3 region: CASSLEPGQGRNTEAFF. CDR3 nucleotide sequence: TGTGCCAGCAGCTTAGAGCCGGGACAGGGGAGGAACACTGAAGCTTTCTTT. The full variable domain, with the rest looked up from reference TRBV7-9 and TRBJ1-1, is DTGVSQNPRHKITKRGQNVTFRCDPISEHNRLYWYRQTLGQGPEFLTYFQNEAQLEKSRLLSDRFSAERPKGSFSTLEIQRTEQGDSAMYLCASSLEPGQGRNTEAFFGQGTRLTVV.

This clonotype has at least ten counts. The chain links TRBV6-5 to TRBJ2-7; TRBD2 agrees at 7 bases. CDR1 is MNHEY and CDR2 is SVGAGI in the germline V gene. CDR3 size: 13 residues. After removal of 10 bases from V and 0 bases from J, the junction contained 6 bases not matched to a gene. CDR3 sequence: CANRRDYSYEQYF. For the CDR3, the DNA is TGTGCCAACCGGAGGGACTACTCCTACGAGCAGTACTTC.

Only a few counts were recorded for this clonotype. The V call is TRBV6-2 or TRBV6-3, the J call TRBJ1-1, with D unclear. CDR1 is MNHEY, CDR2 SVGEGT, per germline. The CDR3 sequence is 14 residues long. V was trimmed by 6 bases and J by 4 bases, leaving 15 bases between them. CDR3 sequence: CASRTPGGGTEAFF. The DNA for the CDR3 is TGTGCCAGCAGAACCCCGGGAGGTGGCACTGAAGCTTTCTTT.

Of note for this clonotype: Possible read error: a much larger clone is one base away. The V call is TRBV9, the J call TRBJ2-1, with unresolved D. This CDR3 region has 12 residues. CDR1 is SGDLS and CDR2 is YYNGEE in the germline V gene. Trimming removed 0 bases from V and 5 bases from J, with 3 bases in between. The CDR3 nucleotides read TGTGCCAGCAGCGTAGCTGACAATGAGCAGTTCTTC. This sequence encodes CASSVADNEQFF. Based on the CDR3 plus reference TRBV9 and TRBJ2-1, the full variable domain is DSGVTQTPKHLITATGQRVTLRCSPRSGDLSVYWYQQSLDQGLQFLIQYYNGEERAKGNILERFSAQQFPDLHSELNLSSLELGDSALYFCASSVADNEQFFGPGTRLTVL.